This paragraph covers one T cell receptor beta chain sequence. Libraries were prepared by immunoSEQ multiplex PCR; TCRdb keeps only in-frame clonotypes and omits some of them. The sample holds approximately 2.3 million clones, roughly 93% seen once. The data stem from a study of shared clonotypes between healthy human individuals. Study context: Three CD4 naive, three CD4 memory, two CD8 naive and one CD8 memory plate were used per donor.

Losses at the gene ends were 3 bases for V and 9 bases for J; bases not matched to a gene: 11. The CDR3 contains 15 residues. CDR1 is GTSNPN and CDR2 is SVGIG in the germline V gene (reference sequence). The source of this sequence is a man aged 18 to 29 in good health. Some clones in this sample may be carry-over from other donors' samples. The sequenced sample was naive CD4+ T cells from PBMCs. The subset denotes: CD45RA+ positively selected. The chain recombines TRBV30 with TRBJ1-4, with 9 positions matching TRBD1. This CDR3 reads CAWRRPGQGMKKLFF. DNA of the CDR3: TGTGCCTGGAGGCGACCGGGACAGGGTATGAAAAAACTGTTTTTT. Full variable domain (remainder filled in from reference TRBV30 and TRBJ1-4): SQTIHQWPATLVQPVGSPLSLECTVEGTSNPNLYWYRQAAGRGLQLLFYSVGIGQISSEVPQNLSASRPQDRQFILSSKKLLLSDSGFYLCAWRRPGQGMKKLFFGSGTQLSVL.